The 26 T cell receptor beta chains presented below share a single source sample, sequenced in a study of regulatory T cells in long-lasting Graves disease. Arm-PCR of CDR3 regions and iRepertoire HTBI primers were the basis on which TCR beta libraries were built. TCRdb recomputed calls from the multiplex PCR reads with MiXCR, one row per CDR3 protein. The top ten clones hold approximately 11% of a sample with under 500,000 distinct CDR3 sequences, over 15% of them seen once. This sample's time point: newly diagnosed GD, antithyroid drugs for less than 3 months. Extracted RNA from PBMCs served as the source of the TCR library. The same specimen was also included in a second study, on T cells in Graves' hyperthyroidism and ophthalmopathy.

This sample comprised peripheral blood mononuclear cells (PBMCs), obtained at new diagnosis, from a patient treated with antithyroid drugs. Receptors were obtained from a woman aged 30 to 39 with Graves disease.

There are many counts of this clonotype. V and J are TRBV2 and TRBJ2-3, with 7 bases matching TRBD1. The CDR3 has 14 amino acids. CDR1 is SNHLY and CDR2 is FYNNEI in the germline V gene. V shed 10 bases and J 5 bases; nucleotides not matched to a gene: 12. CDR3 region: CAKQRGQTGDTQYF. The DNA for the CDR3 is TGTGCCAAGCAGAGGGGGCAGACGGGAGATACGCAGTATTTT.

The genes are TRBV20-1 and TRBJ2-7; no reliable D call. Germline V gene data show CDR1 as DFQATT and CDR2 as SNEGSKA (reference sequence). This CDR3 has 14 residues. Between the trimmed V and J ends, which lost 6 bases and 2 bases, there was a span of 17 bases. The CDR3 nucleotides are TGCAGTGCAATACGAGGAGCCGGAGCCTACGAGCAGTACTTC. Its translation is CSAIRGAGAYEQYF.

In its sample, this clonotype was seen a few times. The gene calls are TRBV19 and TRBJ1-2; D is unclear. Germline CDR1 is LNHDA and CDR2 is SQIVND (reference sequence). Trimming cost V 2 bases and J 2 bases, with 9 bases left between them. The CDR3 consists of 14 residues. CDR3 sequence (DNA): TGTGCCAGTAGTATAAGGGCCGCAAACTATGGCTACACCTTC. Protein: CASSIRAANYGYTF. Drawing the rest from reference TRBV19 and TRBJ1-2, the complete variable domain is DGGITQSPKYLFRKEGQNVTLSCEQNLNHDAMYWYRQDPGQGLRLIYYSQIVNDFQKGDIAEGYSVSREKKESFPLTVTSAQKNPTAFYLCASSIRAANYGYTFGSGTRLTVV.

This clonotype showed up many times. The genes are TRBV7-9 and TRBJ2-5; 11 nucleotides agree with TRBD1. Per germline, CDR1 SEHNR and CDR2 FQNEAQ (reference sequence). The CDR3 runs 15 residues. V lost 3 bases to trimming and J lost 2 bases; unmatched junction nucleotides: 2. The CDR3 spells CASSLGTGGQETQYF. CDR3 DNA sequence: TGTGCCAGCAGCTTGGGGACAGGGGGTCAAGAGACCCAGTACTTC.

This clonotype was counted at least ten times. This chain connects TRBV18 to TRBJ2-7, with 8 bases aligning to TRBD1. The CDR3 is 12 amino acids. Germline V gives CDR1 KGHSH, CDR2 LQKENI. This chain's CDR3 is CASGQESYEQYF. The CDR3 coding sequence is TGTGCTTCGGGACAGGAGTCCTACGAGCAGTACTTC.

About this clonotype: A read error may explain this, as a much larger clone is one base away. V is TRBV6-8 and J is TRBJ1-1, with no clear D. The CDR3 runs to 13 residues. Germline loops: CDR1 MNHGY, CDR2 SAAAGT. This CDR3 is CASSSQLGAEASF. CDR3 DNA sequence: TGTGCCAGCAGTTCTCAGCTAGGCGCTGAAGCTTCCTTT.

The V and J genes are TRBV2 and TRBJ2-7; D ambiguous. The V gene's germline CDR1 is SNHLY and CDR2 FYNNEI. The CDR3 has 15 amino acids. V lost 7 bases and J lost 4, with 20 bases in between. CDR3 in DNA: TGTGCCAGCAAGGCTGGGCTACTCGCCTCTTACGAGCAGTACTTC. Amino acid sequence: CASKAGLLASYEQYF.

CDR3 nucleotides: TGTGCCATCAGTGAGGTCGGCACCGACTACGAGCAGTACTTC. Residues: CAISEVGTDYEQYF. This rearrangement joins TRBV10-3 to TRBJ2-7, with D unclear. The CDR3 extends over 14 amino acids. Deletions cut 2 bases from V and 3 bases from J, with 11 bases between. CDR1 and CDR2 from the germline V gene are ENHRY and SYGVKD.

This clonotype was observed a handful of times. This rearrangement joins TRBV27 to TRBJ2-7; the match to TRBD2 covers 7 bases. This CDR3 has 15 amino acids. Looked up from germline, CDR1 is MNHEY and CDR2 is SMNVEV (reference sequence). Trimming removed 4 bases from V and 2 bases from J; junction bases left unmatched: 8. As DNA, the CDR3 is TGTGCCAGCAGTTCCGTCGGGGGGTCAACCTACGAGCAGTACTTC. Encoded protein: CASSSVGGSTYEQYF.

Note on this clonotype: The CDR3 does not close with the conserved phenylalanine or tryptophan, likely indicating a read error. This chain uses TRBV7-9 with TRBJ1-5; TRBD1 matches 7 bases. V lost 5 bases and J lost 6; bases outside the gene matches: 10. The CDR3 extends over 15 amino acids. Germline CDR1 and CDR2: SEHNR and FQNEAQ (reference sequence). The CDR3 sequence: CASSKSGTVIQPQHV. The DNA of the CDR3 is TGTGCCAGCAGCAAGTCCGGGACAGTAATTCAGCCCCAGCATGTT.

This clonotype was seen many times. Compared with germline, one end of the junction differs, possibly owing to a read error. The rearrangement links TRBV18 to TRBJ1-1; D unresolved. There are 12 residues in the CDR3. Per the germline V gene, CDR1 is KGHSH and CDR2 is LQKENI. CDR3 residues: CASSPGGTEASF. The CDR3 nucleotides read TGTGCCAGCTCACCAGGTGGAACTGAAGCTTCCTTT. Full variable domain (rest looked up from reference TRBV18 and TRBJ1-1): NAGVMQNPRHLVRRRGQEARLRCSPMKGHSHVYWYRQLPEEGLKFMVYLQKENIIDESGMPKERFSAEFPKEGPSILRIQQVVRGDSAAYFCASSPGGTEASFGQGTRLTVV.

V gene TRBV20-1 combines with J gene TRBJ1-2; D is possibly TRBD1 (5 bases). The length of the CDR3 is 12 residues. Germline CDR1 DFQATT, CDR2 SNEGSKA (reference sequence). The ends were cut back, 7 bases at V and 2 bases at J, with 11 bases in the middle. The CDR3 reads CSGSTANYGYTF. CDR3 coding DNA: TGCAGTGGTTCGACAGCCAACTATGGCTACACCTTC.

This clonotype was detected ten times or more. The genes are TRBV20-1 and TRBJ1-1; TRBD1 might be the D (5 bases). This CDR3 is 14 amino acids long. Germline-derived CDR1 and CDR2 are DFQATT and SNEGSKA (reference sequence). CDR3 amino acids: CSCLRGRVNTEAFF. For the CDR3, the DNA is TGCAGCTGCCTAAGGGGCCGGGTCAACACTGAAGCTTTCTTT.

Ten or more counts support this clonotype. The V gene is TRBV20-1, the J gene TRBJ2-1; no definite D call. The CDR3 has 14 amino acids. Trimming pared 5 bases from V and 0 bases from J, leaving 11 bases between. CDR1 is DFQATT, CDR2 SNEGSKA, per germline (reference sequence). The CDR3 nucleotides are TGCAGTGCTCCACTCCCGAGCTCCTACAATGAGCAGTTCTTC. Translating it yields CSAPLPSSYNEQFF.

This clonotype was seen many times. The genes are TRBV20-1 and TRBJ2-1; D ambiguous. Deletions cut 1 base from V and 0 bases from J, with 10 bases between. From germline, CDR1 is DFQATT and CDR2 SNEGSKA (reference sequence). There are 15 residues in the CDR3. Here the CDR3 reads CSARVTSSSYNEQFF. In DNA, the CDR3 is TGCAGTGCTAGAGTGACTTCAAGCTCCTACAATGAGCAGTTCTTC.

In this sample, this clonotype turned up many times. This rearrangement joins TRBV6-5 to TRBJ2-1; D is unclear. Per germline, CDR1 MNHEY and CDR2 SVGAGI. The CDR3 has 13 residues. V gave up 2 bases and J gave up 6 bases, with 8 bases separating them. The CDR3 here is CASSYGHPNEQFF. The CDR3 DNA reads TGTGCCAGCAGTTACGGCCATCCCAATGAGCAGTTCTTC.

This rearrangement joins TRBV2 to TRBJ1-2; D is ambiguous. Germline-derived CDR1 and CDR2 are SNHLY and FYNNEI. The V end was cut by 2 bases, the J end by 1 base, with 2 bases between. This CDR3 spans 12 amino acids. DNA of the CDR3: TGTGCCAGCAGTGAACGTAACTATGGCTACACCTTC. Amino acid sequence: CASSERNYGYTF.

In its sample, this clonotype was seen many times. The CDR3 is CASGGGPSSSYEQYF. The DNA for the CDR3 is TGTGCCAGCGGGGGAGGGCCATCGAGCTCCTACGAGCAGTACTTC. The chain has TRBV5-6 and TRBJ2-7; TRBD2 aligns across 7 bases. This CDR3 has 15 residues. The V segment lost 7 bases and the J segment 0 bases; nucleotides outside the gene matches: 10. The germline V gene has CDR1 SGHDT and CDR2 YYEEEE.

This clonotype was detected many times. This chain links TRBV18 with TRBJ1-5; 8 nucleotides line up with TRBD1. CDR1 and CDR2 (germline): KGHSH, LQKENI. The V segment lost 6 bases and the J segment 4 bases; nucleotides outside the gene matches: 11. The CDR3 length is 16 residues. The CDR3 here is CASSWGGDRRNQPQHF. The CDR3 coding sequence is TGTGCCAGCTCTTGGGGAGGGGACAGGAGGAATCAGCCCCAGCATTTT.

The sample holds many counts of this clonotype. The chain has TRBV7-2 and TRBJ1-1, with D perhaps matching TRBD1 (5 bases). Deletions cut 5 bases from V and 8 bases from J, with 9 bases between. The CDR3 has 11 residues. The V gene's germline CDR1 is SGHTA and CDR2 FQGNSA. CDR3 sequence: CASSQWGEAFF. In DNA, the CDR3 is TGTGCCAGCAGCCAGTGGGGGGAAGCTTTCTTT.

Only a few counts were recorded for this clonotype. This rearrangement joins TRBV12-3 or TRBV12-4 to TRBJ2-3; 7 nucleotides line up with TRBD2. This CDR3 comprises 16 residues. Trimming took 5 bases from V and 2 from J; bases not matched to a gene: 10. DNA of the CDR3: TGTGCCAGCAGTCCCCCGAGCGGGATATTCACAGATACGCAGTATTTT. Translation: CASSPPSGIFTDTQYF.

Only a few counts were recorded for this clonotype. V and J are TRBV29-1 and TRBJ2-1, with unresolved D. Germline V gives CDR1 SQVTM, CDR2 ANQGSEA. Trimming removed 3 bases at V and 8 bases at J, with 5 bases between. The CDR3 length is 10 residues. Here the CDR3 reads CSVDAYEQFF. The CDR3 bases are TGCAGCGTTGACGCCTATGAGCAGTTCTTC.

In its sample, this clonotype was seen once. The V call is TRBV14, the J call TRBJ2-3; D might be TRBD2 (6 bases). Germline lookup yields CDR1 SGHDN and CDR2 FVKESK. The CDR3 spans 15 residues. The V end lost 3 bases, the J end lost 3 bases, and 13 bases lay between the germline ends. In DNA, the CDR3 is TGTGCCAGCAGCCACGAGGCTGGGAGGACAGATACGCAGTATTTT. This codes for CASSHEAGRTDTQYF.

The genes are TRBV7-8 and TRBJ2-1; TRBD2 might be the D (5 bases). From germline, CDR1 is SGHVS and CDR2 FQNEAQ. This CDR3 has 14 amino acids. Deletions cut 8 bases from V and 6 bases from J, with 17 bases between. The CDR3 reads CASALLGRRNEQFF. CDR3 coding DNA: TGTGCCAGCGCACTACTAGGTCGTCGCAATGAGCAGTTCTTC.

The rearrangement uses TRBV27 and TRBJ1-1, with a weak D call TRBD1 (5 bases). CDR3 length: 16 residues. Trimming shortened V by 2 bases and J by 0 bases, and 13 bases separated the two germline ends. Per germline, CDR1 MNHEY and CDR2 SMNVEV (reference sequence). This CDR3 is CASSLTSTAVNTEAFF. CDR3 sequence (DNA): TGTGCCAGCAGTTTAACCTCGACAGCCGTGAACACTGAAGCTTTCTTT.

This clonotype has ten or more counts. The germline gene is not matched at one end of the junction; a read error may be the cause. The chain combines TRBV20-1 with TRBJ1-1, with 9 bases identical to TRBD1. Per the germline V gene, CDR1 is DFQATT and CDR2 is SNEGSKA (reference sequence). The CDR3 has 14 amino acids. The CDR3 sequence is CSAGETGGNTEAFF. For the CDR3, the DNA is TGCAGTGCTGGAGAGACAGGGGGTAACACTGAAGCTTTCTTT.